The 20 T cell receptor beta chains presented below share a single source sample, sequenced in a study of early T cells in non-severe SARS-CoV-2 infection. TCRdb called the 5' RACE reads again in MiXCR, with one record for every CDR3 protein. Here the sample spans about 80,000 distinct CDR3 sequences, approximately 12% being singletons. Sequenced sample: whole blood. The source of these receptors is an adult who was a healthcare worker with PCR-confirmed SARS-CoV-2 infection or an uninfected control (not recorded which).

This clonotype was recorded a few times. The rearrangement joins TRBV6-1 to TRBJ2-1; 15 bases match TRBD2. The trim removed 5 bases at V and 9 bases at J, leaving 8 bases unmatched. The length of the CDR3 is 16 residues. Germline lookup yields CDR1 MNHNS and CDR2 SASEGT. The CDR3 loop is CASSFWTSGRAGEQFF. CDR3 DNA sequence: TGTGCCAGCAGTTTTTGGACTAGCGGGAGGGCCGGTGAGCAGTTCTTC.

This clonotype was seen a handful of times. The rearrangement uses TRBV4-2 and TRBJ2-5; tentatively, D is TRBD2 (6 bases). Germline loops: CDR1 LGHNA, CDR2 YNFKEQ. Trimming took off 3 bases at V and 3 bases at J, with 11 bases between the two ends. This CDR3 has 14 residues. Written as DNA, the CDR3 is TGTGCCAGCAGCCATGGGGAGGAGGAAGAGACCCAGTACTTC. This sequence encodes CASSHGEEEETQYF.

In its sample, this clonotype was seen a few times. This chain connects TRBV2 to TRBJ2-1; no reliable D call. CDR1 and CDR2 from the germline V gene are SNHLY and FYNNEI. The CDR3 totals 12 residues. V lost 0 bases, J lost 9 bases, and 6 bases lay in between. CDR3 sequence reads: CASSEARREQFF. The CDR3 coding sequence is TGTGCCAGCAGTGAAGCGCGGCGTGAGCAGTTCTTC.

The chain combines TRBV15 with TRBJ2-4; TRBD2 agrees at 8 bases. The trim removed 2 bases at V and 7 bases at J, leaving 7 bases unmatched. The CDR3 is 15 residues long. CDR1 is LNHNV, CDR2 YYDKDF, per germline (reference sequence). The DNA of the CDR3 is TGTGCCACCAGCAGAAAAAGCGGGAGAAGGAACATTCAGTACTTC. It encodes CATSRKSGRRNIQYF.

This clonotype was counted ten times or more. J is TRBJ1-6 and V is TRBV7-2, with D perhaps TRBD1 (5 bases). The V end was cut by 7 bases, the J end by 6 bases, with 10 bases between. Germline V gene data show CDR1 as SGHTA and CDR2 as FQGNSA. The CDR3 length is 13 residues. CDR3 sequence: CASNRQPNSPLHF. The CDR3 DNA is TGTGCCAGCAACAGACAGCCTAATTCACCCCTCCACTTT.

This clonotype appeared a few times. The genes are TRBV27 and TRBJ2-3; D is unresolved. V lost 5 bases to trimming and J lost 1 base, with 10 bases between them. Per germline, CDR1 MNHEY and CDR2 SMNVEV (reference sequence). The CDR3 spans 14 residues. The CDR3 sequence: CASSPSHGTDTQYF. In DNA form, the CDR3 reads TGTGCCAGCAGTCCCTCCCACGGCACAGATACGCAGTATTTT.

There are many counts of this clonotype. The chain links TRBV27 to TRBJ1-6, with a possible D match to TRBD1 (5 bases). The germline V and J ends were trimmed by 8 bases and 9 bases, with 20 bases remaining between them. Germline CDR1 MNHEY, CDR2 SMNVEV (reference sequence). There are 15 residues in the CDR3. The chain's CDR3 is CASRPGGSSRSPLHF. In nucleotides, the CDR3 is TGTGCCAGCCGACCCGGGGGATCGTCGCGTTCACCCCTCCACTTT.

Only a few counts were recorded for this clonotype. The J gene is TRBJ2-2, the V gene TRBV14, with 9 bases that match TRBD2. CDR1 is SGHDN, CDR2 FVKESK, per germline. The V and J ends lost 0 bases and 5 bases, in that order; junction bases with no gene match: 7. The CDR3 is 17 amino acids. Written as DNA, the CDR3 is TGTGCCAGCAGCCAAGAGGGTCTAGCGGGAAATACCGGGGAGCTGTTTTTT. Translation: CASSQEGLAGNTGELFF.

Of note for this clonotype: A read error may produce the germline difference seen at one junction end. V gene TRBV29-1 combines with J gene TRBJ2-1; 10 bases map to TRBD1. The CDR3 contains 14 residues. The V gene's germline CDR1 is SQVTM and CDR2 ANQGSEA. The CDR3 here is CGVKDRGEYNEQFF. The CDR3 DNA reads TGCGGCGTTAAGGACAGGGGGGAATACAATGAGCAGTTCTTC.

CDR3 region: CASSLEAGGSYEQYF. The CDR3 DNA sequence: TGTGCCAGCAGTTTAGAAGCGGGAGGAAGCTACGAGCAGTACTTC. The chain recombines TRBV12-3 or TRBV12-4 with TRBJ2-7; 9 nucleotides agree with TRBD2. The V and J ends lost 1 base and 3 bases, in that order; junction bases with no gene match: 4. The CDR3 extends over 15 amino acids.

This clonotype was seen repeatedly, ten times or more. This rearrangement joins TRBV19 to TRBJ1-2; D gene uncertain. The CDR3 length is 15 residues. V lost 5 bases to trimming and J lost 4 bases, with 17 bases between them. Germline CDR1 LNHDA, CDR2 SQIVND (reference sequence). The CDR3 DNA follows: TGTGCCAGTAGTGCCCCGCAAACAGTCAGCTATGGCTACACCTTC. This sequence encodes CASSAPQTVSYGYTF.

The DNA for the CDR3 is TGCAGTGCTAGAAAGTTGGGGACAGTCTCCTACGAGCAGTACTTC. It translates to CSARKLGTVSYEQYF. The rearrangement uses TRBV20-1 and TRBJ2-7; 7 nucleotides align to TRBD1. The CDR3 extends over 15 amino acids. CDR1 and CDR2 (germline): DFQATT, SNEGSKA (reference sequence). Germline trimming cut 2 bases from V and 0 bases from J; bases unmatched to any gene: 7.

Note on this clonotype: A much larger clone lies a single base off, so this may be a read error. V is TRBV3-1 and J is TRBJ1-1; the match to TRBD1 covers 7 bases. Germline lookup yields CDR1 LGHDT and CDR2 YNNKEL (reference sequence). There are 11 residues in the CDR3. The CDR3 loop reads CASRGGTEAYF. The CDR3 nucleotides read TGTGCCAGCCGAGGGGGCACTGAAGCTTACTTT.

The chain joins TRBV28 to TRBJ1-1, with a possible D match to TRBD1 (5 bases). Germline V gene lookup returns CDR1 MDHEN and CDR2 SYDVKM. Trimming left V 3 bases short and J 1 base short, with 12 bases between. This CDR3 region has 15 residues. The CDR3 bases are TGTGCCAGCAGTTTGGCCCCGACAGAGAACACTGAAGCTTTCTTT. Translation: CASSLAPTENTEAFF.

The sample holds a few counts of this clonotype. The CDR3 spells CASSQDGAGTNTGELFF. The CDR3 DNA reads as TGTGCCAGCAGCCAAGACGGGGCGGGTACGAACACCGGGGAGCTGTTTTTT. This rearrangement joins TRBV3-1 to TRBJ2-2; D possibly uses TRBD1 or TRBD2 (5 bases each). Deletions cut 0 bases from V and 0 bases from J, with 11 bases between. This CDR3 spans 17 amino acids. CDR1 and CDR2 (germline): LGHDT, YNNKEL (reference sequence).

The genes are TRBV28 and TRBJ1-5; the match to TRBD1 covers 7 bases. With V trimmed by 2 bases and J by 6 bases, 4 bases remained unmatched. This CDR3 is built from 14 residues. Germline assignment: CDR1 MDHEN and CDR2 SYDVKM. The CDR3 is CASSLTGAAQPQHF. CDR3 DNA: TGTGCCAGCAGTTTAACAGGGGCCGCTCAGCCCCAGCATTTT.

The rearrangement links TRBV30 to TRBJ2-1; weak D call: TRBD2 (6 bases). Trimming removed 3 bases from V and 8 bases from J, with 11 bases in between. CDR3 length equals 12 residues. CDR1 is GTSNPN and CDR2 is SVGIG in the germline V gene (reference sequence). The CDR3 is CAWRDYSHEQFF. The DNA for the CDR3 is TGTGCCTGGAGGGACTATAGCCATGAGCAGTTCTTC. Together with reference TRBV30 and TRBJ2-1, the CDR3 gives the full variable domain: SQTIHQWPATLVQPVGSPLSLECTVEGTSNPNLYWYRQAAGRGLQLLFYSVGIGQISSEVPQNLSASRPQDRQFILSSKKLLLSDSGFYLCAWRDYSHEQFFGPGTRLTVL.

The chain carries TRBV7-9 and TRBJ1-1, with D possibly being TRBD1 (6 bases). The V end was cut by 4 bases, the J end by 8 bases, with 8 bases between. The CDR3 is 11 residues long. Germline V lookup: CDR1 SEHNR, CDR2 FQNEAQ (reference sequence). Here the CDR3 DNA reads TGTGCCAGCAGCTCGGGGACAGAAGCTTTCTTT. It encodes CASSSGTEAFF.

V is TRBV2 and J is TRBJ1-2; 9 bases fit TRBD1. Losses at the gene ends were 6 bases for V and 4 bases for J; bases not matched to a gene: 6. The CDR3 is made up of 14 amino acids. Germline V lookup: CDR1 SNHLY, CDR2 FYNNEI. The CDR3 spells CASSINRGLYGYTF. The CDR3, as DNA: TGTGCCAGCAGCATAAACAGGGGGCTCTATGGCTACACCTTC.

Details on this clonotype: One end of the junction does not line up with germline, which may come from a read error. The chain uses TRBV18 and TRBJ2-1, with 12 bases matching TRBD2. The CDR3 is 17 amino acids. Per the germline V gene, CDR1 is KGHSH and CDR2 is LQKENI. The CDR3 sequence is CVSSPTPSLAGGVEQFF. As DNA, the CDR3 is TGTGTCAGCTCTCCTACACCGTCACTAGCGGGAGGTGTTGAGCAGTTCTTC.